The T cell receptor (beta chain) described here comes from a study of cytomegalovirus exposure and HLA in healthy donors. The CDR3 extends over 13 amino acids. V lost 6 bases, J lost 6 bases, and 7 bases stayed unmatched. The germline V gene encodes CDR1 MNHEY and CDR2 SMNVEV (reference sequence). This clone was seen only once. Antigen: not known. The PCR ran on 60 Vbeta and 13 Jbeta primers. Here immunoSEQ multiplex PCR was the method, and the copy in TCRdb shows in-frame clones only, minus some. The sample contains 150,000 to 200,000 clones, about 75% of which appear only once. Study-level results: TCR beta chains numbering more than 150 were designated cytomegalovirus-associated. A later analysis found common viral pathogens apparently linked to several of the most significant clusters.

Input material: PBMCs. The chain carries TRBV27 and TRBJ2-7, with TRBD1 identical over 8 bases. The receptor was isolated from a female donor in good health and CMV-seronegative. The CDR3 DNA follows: TGTGCCAGCAGCCTCCGGGACAGGAGCGAGCAGTACTTC. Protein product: CASSLRDRSEQYF.